One and the same sample provided the 30 T cell receptor beta chains below, sequenced in a study of beta chain features in type 1 diabetes. Every isolated RNA sample was fully reverse transcribed, so sequencing captured expressed TCRB transcripts. Assay: immunoSEQ multiplex PCR; the TCRdb copy retains only in-frame clones and omits some. The sample has 120,000 to 150,000 clones; 8.5% to 12% are singletons. Material: naive CD4+ T cells from blood. The receptors originated from a man between 18 and 35 years old in good health.

The rearrangement joins TRBV6-1 to TRBJ1-6; possible D gene TRBD1, 6 bases. The CDR3 covers 16 residues. V was cut by 2 bases and J by 8 bases, with 16 bases left in between. The germline CDR1 and CDR2 sequences are MNHNS and SASEGT. CDR3 amino acids: CASSEIDRMRDSPLHF. As DNA, the CDR3 is TGTGCCAGCAGTGAAATTGACAGGATGAGAGATTCACCCCTCCACTTT.

This chain joins TRBV7-9 and TRBJ1-1; 10 bases map to TRBD1. The CDR3 loop spans 14 amino acids. Unmatched junction bases numbered 2, after V lost 3 bases and J lost 4 bases. The germline CDR1 and CDR2 sequences are SEHNR and FQNEAQ (reference sequence). Here the CDR3 DNA reads TGTGCCAGCAGCTTTGGGACAGGGGTCACTGAAGCTTTCTTT. Encoded protein: CASSFGTGVTEAFF.

This chain connects TRBV4-1 to TRBJ2-7, with 9 nucleotides matching TRBD2. Germline values: CDR1 MGHRA, CDR2 YSYEKL. V was clipped by 1 base and J by 6 bases; unmatched bases: 4. CDR3 length: 14 amino acids. This chain's CDR3 is CASSQARGGIEQYF. DNA of the CDR3: TGCGCCAGCAGCCAAGCGCGGGGGGGCATCGAGCAGTACTTC.

This clone turned up a few times. The V call is TRBV5-4, the J call TRBJ1-2; TRBD1 agrees at 7 bases. CDR1 is SGHNT and CDR2 is YYREEE in the germline V gene (reference sequence). This CDR3 region has 13 residues. Trimming took 4 bases from V and 2 from J; bases not matched to a gene: 2. This chain's CDR3 is CASSVDRNYGYTF. The CDR3 coding sequence is TGTGCCAGCAGCGTGGACAGGAACTATGGCTACACCTTC.

The genes are TRBV9 and TRBJ2-3; 9 bases are a match to TRBD2. The germline gives CDR1 SGDLS, CDR2 YYNGEE. This CDR3 comprises 18 residues. V shed 1 base and J 4 bases; nucleotides not matched to a gene: 13. This CDR3 reads CASSVSTPVRGGPDTQYF. The CDR3 DNA is TGTGCCAGCAGCGTATCCACCCCCGTGCGGGGGGGACCAGATACGCAGTATTTT.

This clone was seen more than once but under ten times. The chain couples TRBV5-6 to TRBJ2-5; tentative D call: TRBD1 (5 bases). V was pared by 2 bases and J by 3 bases, with 8 bases between. The CDR3 has 13 amino acids. Germline lookup yields CDR1 SGHDT and CDR2 YYEEEE. Written as DNA, the CDR3 is TGTGCCAGCAGCTTAGACAGAAAAGAGACCCAGTACTTC. Translation: CASSLDRKETQYF.

The V gene is TRBV6-5, the J gene TRBJ1-2; 7 nucleotides agree with TRBD1. This CDR3 region has 15 residues. V lost 3 bases, J lost 2 bases, and 6 bases stayed unmatched. The germline CDR1 and CDR2 sequences are MNHEY and SVGAGI. CDR3 coding DNA: TGTGCCAGCAGTTATAGACAGACAGGGAACTATGGCTACACCTTC. It yields the protein CASSYRQTGNYGYTF.

The chain is built from TRBV29-1 and TRBJ2-1, with TRBD1 as a possible D gene (6 bases). The CDR3 has 14 residues. V shed 6 bases and J shed 2 bases, with 14 bases lying between them. Germline-derived CDR1 and CDR2 are SQVTM and ANQGSEA. The CDR3 coding sequence is TGCAGCGTGTCCTTCGGACAGACCTACAATGAGCAGTTCTTC. Its translation is CSVSFGQTYNEQFF.

This clone was counted a few times. The rearrangement joins TRBV11-1 to TRBJ1-5; maybe TRBD1 (5 bases). The CDR3 extends over 14 amino acids. CDR1 and CDR2 (germline): SGHAT, FQDESV (reference sequence). The ends were cut back, 4 bases at V and 3 bases at J, with 10 bases in the middle. The CDR3 is CASSSQGLNQPQHF. DNA of the CDR3: TGTGCCAGCAGCTCCCAGGGTCTCAATCAGCCCCAGCATTTT.

The rearrangement links TRBV7-9 to TRBJ2-7; 9 bases align to TRBD1. Germline trimming cut 6 bases from V and 4 bases from J; bases unmatched to any gene: 4. The CDR3 is made up of 13 amino acids. The germline V gene has CDR1 SEHNR and CDR2 FQNEAQ (reference sequence). CDR3 sequence: CASSGDRAYEQYF. For the CDR3, the DNA is TGTGCCAGCAGTGGGGACAGGGCTTACGAGCAGTACTTC.

This clone occurred a few times. The chain combines TRBV10-3 with TRBJ2-3, with 8 bases matching TRBD2. CDR3 length: 16 residues. CDR1 is ENHRY, CDR2 SYGVKD, per germline. Germline trimming cut 6 bases from V and 6 bases from J; bases unmatched to any gene: 14. The CDR3 DNA reads TGTGCCATCAGGGCCACTGGCGGGGGGCCCGCGGATACGCAGTATTTT. Its translation is CAIRATGGGPADTQYF.

V and J are TRBV11-2 and TRBJ2-7, with D maybe TRBD1 (7 bases). V lost 5 bases and J 0 bases, leaving 14 bases between the germline ends. Germline CDR1 and CDR2: SGHAT and FQNNGV. This CDR3 is 15 amino acids long. CDR3 sequence: CASSKNRGGSYEQYF. The CDR3 region has the DNA TGTGCCAGCAGCAAGAACAGGGGAGGCTCCTACGAGCAGTACTTC.

This clone was found a few times. The chain carries TRBV7-2 and TRBJ1-2; tentative D call: TRBD1 (5 bases). V shed 5 bases and J shed 7 bases, with 20 bases lying between them. This CDR3 region has 15 residues. The germline gives CDR1 SGHTA, CDR2 FQGNSA. CDR3 sequence (DNA): TGTGCCAGCAGCCCTGGACACCCCAGGTCGGGTGGCTACACCTTC. It yields the protein CASSPGHPRSGGYTF.

V and J are TRBV6-6 and TRBJ1-1; perhaps TRBD1 as D (5 bases). This CDR3 region has 14 residues. Trimming pared 6 bases from V and 1 base from J, leaving 12 bases between. Per the germline V gene, CDR1 is MNHNY and CDR2 is SVGAGI (reference sequence). The CDR3 is CASRNAGGNTEAFF. For the CDR3, the DNA is TGTGCCAGCAGAAACGCGGGGGGGAACACTGAAGCTTTCTTT.

The rearrangement joins TRBV4-1 to TRBJ2-1; the D is unclear. Germline CDR1 MGHRA, CDR2 YSYEKL. CDR3 length: 15 amino acids. Between the trimmed V and J ends, which lost 3 bases and 0 bases, there was a span of 9 bases. CDR3 in amino acids: CASSHYVSSYNEQFF. The CDR3 DNA reads TGCGCCAGCAGCCACTACGTTAGCTCCTACAATGAGCAGTTCTTC.

The chain combines TRBV12-5 with TRBJ2-7; the D gene is possibly TRBD1 (6 bases). With 1 base removed from V and 3 bases from J, the gap between germline ends came to 7 bases. The CDR3 extends over 13 amino acids. Germline V gene data show CDR1 as LGHNT and CDR2 as FRNRAP. CDR3 sequence (DNA): TGTGCTAGTGGTTTGGAAGGGGGCTACGAGCAGTACTTC. Translating gives CASGLEGGYEQYF.

This clone came up a few times. The chain combines TRBV5-8 with TRBJ1-5, with no clear D. CDR1 is SGHTS, CDR2 YDEGEE, per germline. CDR3 length: 15 residues. The germline V and J ends were trimmed by 2 bases and 2 bases, with 11 bases remaining between them. CDR3 nucleotide sequence: TGTGCCAGCAGCTTTCCGGGGTCGGGCAATCAGCCCCAGCATTTT. Its protein product is CASSFPGSGNQPQHF.

The DNA of the CDR3 is TGTGCCAGCTCACCAACCGGGGGAACGGGCGAAGACTATGGCTACACCTTC. It specifies CASSPTGGTGEDYGYTF. This chain joins TRBV18 and TRBJ1-2; tentative D call: TRBD1 (5 bases). The CDR3 extends over 17 amino acids. The V end lost 2 bases, the J end lost 3 bases, and 19 bases lay between the germline ends. Per germline, CDR1 KGHSH and CDR2 LQKENI.

The V and J genes are TRBV14 and TRBJ1-5; 7 bases match TRBD1. CDR3 length equals 13 residues. Germline values: CDR1 SGHDN, CDR2 FVKESK. Losses at the gene ends were 8 bases for V and 7 bases for J; bases not matched to a gene: 8. In nucleotides, the CDR3 is TGTGCCAGCCAACAGGGGTTGGGGCAGCCCCAGCATTTT. Translated, it gives CASQQGLGQPQHF.

V is TRBV5-1 and J is TRBJ2-4, with TRBD2 identical over 7 bases. Germline V gives CDR1 SGHRS, CDR2 YFSETQ. This CDR3 region has 14 residues. V gave up 0 bases and J gave up 3 bases; unmatched junction bases: 0. CDR3 protein: CASSLAGGKNIQYF. The CDR3 DNA reads as TGCGCCAGCAGCTTGGCGGGGGGCAAAAACATTCAGTACTTC.

The V call is TRBV11-2, the J call TRBJ1-3; D is unclear. The V gene's germline CDR1 is SGHAT and CDR2 FQNNGV. Deletions cut 5 bases from V and 7 bases from J, with 21 bases between. This CDR3 has 16 amino acids. The CDR3 sequence: CASSPPAEQGRNTIYF. The CDR3 DNA reads TGTGCCAGCAGCCCCCCCGCGGAACAAGGGAGGAACACCATATATTTT.

This chain joins TRBV28 and TRBJ1-2, with 10 bases that match TRBD1. The germline V gene encodes CDR1 MDHEN and CDR2 SYDVKM. The CDR3 is 16 residues long. V lost 3 bases to trimming and J lost 7 bases; unmatched junction nucleotides: 11. The CDR3 loop reads CASSLRPRDRGPGYTF. For the CDR3, the DNA is TGTGCCAGCAGTTTGAGGCCCCGGGACAGGGGACCTGGCTACACCTTC.

This clone has more than one count but fewer than ten. This chain uses TRBV15 with TRBJ1-2; D perhaps matches TRBD1 (6 bases). This CDR3 comprises 15 residues. V was shortened by 2 bases and J by 2 bases, with 12 bases between the two germline ends. The germline V gene encodes CDR1 LNHNV and CDR2 YYDKDF (reference sequence). The CDR3 loop is CATSRTGTLNYGYTF. The DNA of the CDR3 is TGTGCCACCAGCAGAACCGGGACACTCAACTATGGCTACACCTTC.

There are a few counts of this clone. The V gene is TRBV10-3, the J gene TRBJ2-1; TRBD1 matches at 7 bases. V lost 6 bases to trimming and J lost 5 bases; unmatched junction nucleotides: 10. This CDR3 comprises 15 residues. From germline, CDR1 is ENHRY and CDR2 SYGVKD. In DNA form, the CDR3 reads TGTGCCATCAGACCGACAGGGCTTCAGGACAATGAGCAGTTCTTC. Translated: CAIRPTGLQDNEQFF.

The chain has TRBV7-8 and TRBJ1-5; 8 bases line up with TRBD1. J lost 4 bases, V lost 3 bases, and 17 bases had no gene match. The V gene's germline CDR1 is SGHVS and CDR2 FQNEAQ. The CDR3 extends over 19 amino acids. CDR3 protein: CASSFTTLWTGNGNQPQHF. CDR3 DNA: TGTGCCAGCAGCTTCACAACCCTATGGACAGGGAATGGAAATCAGCCCCAGCATTTT.

This clone was detected only a few times. This chain links TRBV27 with TRBJ2-7; tentatively, D is TRBD2 (6 bases). The CDR3 spans 15 residues. The V end was cut by 5 bases, the J end by 2 bases, with 16 bases between. From germline, CDR1 is MNHEY and CDR2 SMNVEV (reference sequence). The CDR3 region is CASSTGTPIPYEQYF. CDR3 DNA sequence: TGTGCCAGCAGTACCGGGACTCCCATTCCCTACGAGCAGTACTTC.

This clone was observed a handful of times. The chain employs TRBV11-2 and TRBJ2-6; weak D call: TRBD2 (5 bases). The germline V and J ends were trimmed by 5 bases and 0 bases, with 8 bases remaining between them. Germline CDR1 is SGHAT and CDR2 is FQNNGV. The CDR3 sequence is 15 residues long. For the CDR3, the DNA is TGTGCCAGCAGCCAACGGGACTCTGGGGCCAACGTCCTGACTTTC. Amino acids: CASSQRDSGANVLTF.

The chain employs TRBV5-6 and TRBJ2-2, with 11 bases lining up with TRBD2. The CDR3 extends over 16 amino acids. Trimming removed 7 bases from V and 4 bases from J; junction bases left unmatched: 9. CDR1 and CDR2 from the germline V gene are SGHDT and YYEEEE. CDR3 DNA sequence: TGTGCCAGCTCGCCAACTAGCGGGGGACCCACCGGGGAGCTGTTTTTT. Its translation: CASSPTSGGPTGELFF.

The chain is built from TRBV9 and TRBJ2-7; D unclear. Germline CDR1 SGDLS, CDR2 YYNGEE. V was trimmed by 0 bases and J by 1 base, leaving 8 bases between them. The CDR3 is 14 residues long. DNA of the CDR3: TGTGCCAGCAGCGTAGCTTATAGTTCCTACGAGCAGTACTTC. It specifies CASSVAYSSYEQYF.

V gene TRBV27 combines with J gene TRBJ2-6, with a tentative D call TRBD2 (6 bases). V was trimmed by 6 bases and J by 4 bases, leaving 19 bases between them. Per germline, CDR1 MNHEY and CDR2 SMNVEV (reference sequence). This CDR3 region has 17 residues. DNA for the CDR3: TGTGCCAGCAGACAAAGTGGAGGGTGGAGAGGGGCCAACGTCCTGACTTTC. Translation: CASRQSGGWRGANVLTF.